These T cell receptor beta chains were read from a single sample in a study of cytomegalovirus exposure and HLA in healthy donors. The assay was immunoSEQ multiplex PCR, and TCRdb's table has in-frame clones only and misses some. The data show more than 150,000 clones, around 79% seen once. The sample comprised PBMCs. Source of these receptors: a girl under 18 in good health and CMV-seropositive. The CDR3 runs from the conserved cysteine through the conserved F or W. Fields, in order: clone size, V gene, CDR3 length, J gene, D gene, CDR3 DNA, CDR3 protein. A D gene is named only where the DNA matches it firmly. Some rows have no size entry. The others give once, few or many, or a class for an expanded clone.

-	TRBV30	15	TRBJ2-7	-	TGTGCCTGGAGCGGGGCCTCGGGACACTACTACGAGCAGTACTTC	CAWSGASGHYYEQYF
-	TRBV5-1	11	TRBJ1-1	-	TGCGCCAGCCGGGTCGATACTGAAGCTTTCTTT	CASRVDTEAFF
-	TRBV4-2	13	TRBJ2-7	-	TGTGCCAGCAGCCAAGATGCCGGCGGCGAGCAGTACTTC	CASSQDAGGEQYF
once	TRBV4-3	17	TRBJ1-3	-	TGCGCCAGCAGCCGCGAGCAGGTGGGCGCGAGTGGAAACACCATATATTTT	CASSREQVGASGNTIYF
once	TRBV6-5	15	TRBJ2-1	TRBD2	TGTGCCAGCAGCCGTAGCGGGGGTAATTACAATGAGCAGTTCTTC	CASSRSGGNYNEQFF
-	TRBV21-1	11	TRBJ2-7	-	TGTGCCAGCAGCCCCCACGGGGAGCAGTACTTC	CASSPHGEQYF
few	TRBV4-1	16	TRBJ2-3	TRBD2	TGCGCCAGCAGCCAACTAGCGGGGGGGCGGCTCGATACGCAGTATTTT	CASSQLAGGRLDTQYF
-	TRBV7-2	16	TRBJ2-5	TRBD1	TGTGCCAGCAGCTTAGCCTCACCGGGACAGGGGGAGACCCAGTACTTC	CASSLASPGQGETQYF
-	TRBV7-8	16	TRBJ2-1	TRBD1	TGTGCCAGCAGCCAACACAGGGGGCTGACTATCAATGAGCAGTTCTTC	CASSQHRGLTINEQFF
-	TRBV19	12	TRBJ2-7	-	TGTGCCACTTCAGGGGCCGTCTACGAGCAGTACTTC	CATSGAVYEQYF
-	TRBV30	14	TRBJ1-4	TRBD1	TGTGCCTGGAGTCCAGGGGGTCGAAATGAAAAACTGTTTTTT	CAWSPGGRNEKLFF
-	TRBV25-1	12	TRBJ1-2	-	TGTGCCAGCAGTCCGGCAGGGTGTGGCTACACCTTC	CASSPAGCGYTF
-	TRBV2	13	TRBJ1-3	TRBD1	TGTGCCAGCAGTGAAGAACAGGGGGCCACCATATATTTT	CASSEEQGATIYF
-	TRBV6-1	13	TRBJ2-3	TRBD2	TGTGCCAGCAAGCTAGCGGGCACAGATACGCAGTATTTT	CASKLAGTDTQYF
-	TRBV27	17	TRBJ2-3	TRBD1	TGTGCCAGCGGCGGGACAGGGAGGGGGAACCCCACAGATACGCAGTATTTT	CASGGTGRGNPTDTQYF
-	TRBV4-1	12	TRBJ2-5	TRBD2	TGCGCCAGCAGTCTCTCCGGGGGGATCCAGTACTTC	CASSLSGGIQYF
-	TRBV27	14	TRBJ1-4	TRBD1	TGTGCCAGCTCCTCGACAGGGGGAGTTGAAAAACTGTTTTTT	CASSSTGGVEKLFF
few	TRBV13	17	TRBJ2-7	TRBD1	TGTGCCACCTCTTATCGTCGGACAGGGCTAAGCTCCTACGAGCAGTACTTC	CATSYRRTGLSSYEQYF
once	TRBV9	15	TRBJ2-3	TRBD1	TGTGCCAGCAGCATCGGGACAGAAAACACAGATACGCAGTATTTT	CASSIGTENTDTQYF
-	TRBV23-1	17	TRBJ1-1	-	TGCGCCAGCAGTCAATGGGAGGGAATTCCCTTCGTCACTGAAGCTTTCTTT	CASSQWEGIPFVTEAFF
-	TRBV5-4	16	TRBJ2-2	TRBD1	TGTGCCAGCAGCCCGACAGGGGGTACAGTACCCGGGGAGCTGTTTTTT	CASSPTGGTVPGELFF
-	TRBV10-1	11	TRBJ2-3	-	TGCGCCAGCAGTGAGACTAATACGCAGTATTTT	CASSETNTQYF
once	TRBV5-1	15	TRBJ1-5	TRBD1	TGCGCCAGCAGCTCAGGACAGGGGAGCATGGAGCCCCAGCATTTT	CASSSGQGSMEPQHF
-	TRBV29-1	13	TRBJ2-3	-	TGCAGCGTTGGCGGGCTGATAACAGATACGCAGTATTTT	CSVGGLITDTQYF
-	TRBV6-5	15	TRBJ1-1	-	TGTGCCAGCAGTTACTCGAATGCAGGGGACACTGAAGCTTTCTTT	CASSYSNAGDTEAFF
-	TRBV10-3	13	TRBJ2-1	-	TGTGCCATCAGTGGAGGATCGACCAATGAGCAGTTCTTC	CAISGGSTNEQFF
-	TRBV5-4	17	TRBJ1-1	-	TGTGCCAGCAGCTTGGTTTGGACAACAAATACTGGCGATGAAGCTTTCTTT	CASSLVWTTNTGDEAFF
-	TRBV6-6	14	TRBJ1-2	-	TGTGCCAGCAGTGACCTACAGGCGTTCTATGGCTACACCTTC	CASSDLQAFYGYTF
-	TRBV5-4	16	TRBJ1-2	-	TGTGCCAGCAGCTTGGGACCGACAGGAGAGAGCTATGGCTACACCTTC	CASSLGPTGESYGYTF
-	TRBV7-6	16	TRBJ2-7	-	TGTGCCAGCAGCTTAGGGGCAGGGATGGGCTCCTACGAGCAGTACTTC	CASSLGAGMGSYEQYF
-	TRBV5-1	17	TRBJ2-1	TRBD2	TGCGCCAGCAGCGGTGGGTGGGGTCCTAGCGGGTACAATGAGCAGTTCTTC	CASSGGWGPSGYNEQFF
-	TRBV10-3	14	TRBJ1-3	-	TGTGCCATCAGTGATCATAGCTCTGGAAACACCATATATTTT	CAISDHSSGNTIYF
-	TRBV10-2	15	TRBJ1-3	TRBD1	TGCGCCAGCAGTGATTCAGGGGGATCTGGAAACACCATATATTTT	CASSDSGGSGNTIYF
-	TRBV4-3	15	TRBJ1-1	-	TGCGCCAGCAGCCAAGGACAGGTATTGGGCACTGAAGCTTTCTTT	CASSQGQVLGTEAFF
-	TRBV10-3	14	TRBJ2-3	TRBD2	TGTGCCATAGGGACTAGCGGGGGGATAGATACGCAGTATTTT	CAIGTSGGIDTQYF
-	TRBV2	15	TRBJ2-7	TRBD1	TGTGCCAGCAATAGACAGGGGGTTGGGAGCTACGAGCAGTACTTC	CASNRQGVGSYEQYF
-	TRBV7-2	15	TRBJ2-7	-	TGTGCCAGCAGCTCACGCGGACAGAGCTCCTACGAGCAGTACTTC	CASSSRGQSSYEQYF
-	TRBV27	14	TRBJ2-2	-	TGTGCCAGCAGTTTTCAGGGGGGTACCGGGGAGCTGTTTTTT	CASSFQGGTGELFF
-	TRBV27	14	TRBJ1-2	-	TGTGCCAGCAGATCAGGATTGACTAACTATGGCTACACCTTC	CASRSGLTNYGYTF